Reported below is one T cell receptor beta chain. This CDR3 has 11 amino acids. Germline assignment: CDR1 DFQATT and CDR2 SNEGSKA (reference sequence). These data come from a study of blood T cell repertoires in COVID-19. The assay was immunoSEQ multiplex PCR, and TCRdb's table has in-frame clones only and misses some. The sample yields over 100,000 clones, 70% to 90% seen once. The chain recombines TRBV20-1 with TRBJ1-2; TRBD1 aligns across 8 bases. Input material: peripheral blood. The clonotype was recovered from a woman aged 55-69 years with acute or convalescent COVID-19. The CDR3 DNA reads as TGCAGCGCTCAGGGGGCCGGGGGCTACACCTTC. Protein product: CSAQGAGGYTF.